This TCR beta chain is from a study of Ad26.COV2.S vaccination and SARS-CoV-2 variants. Clones were sequenced by immunoSEQ multiplex PCR, and TCRdb holds only the in-frame ones, with some missing. The sample holds 300,000 to 350,000 clones; under 90% are singletons and the top ten take approximately 5.8%. V shed 5 bases and J shed 2 bases, with 10 bases lying between them. Looked up from germline, CDR1 is GTSNPN and CDR2 is SVGIG (reference sequence). This CDR3 is built from 13 residues. This clone has just one count. Treatment: around 19 received Ad26.COV2.S at low or high dose, single or two shots; several received placebo; per-sample allocation not given. Specimen acquisition occurred on day 63 following the initial vaccine or placebo injection.

The sequence was collected from a person aged 18-60 years who received the Ad26.COV2.S COVID-19 vaccine or a placebo. The chain couples TRBV30 to TRBJ1-5; D may be TRBD1 (5 bases). The source was peripheral blood, collected in a trial of Ad26.COV2.S vaccine versus placebo. CDR3 sequence reads: CAWGAGGNQPQHF. Here the CDR3 DNA reads TGTGCCTGGGGAGCGGGGGGCAATCAGCCCCAGCATTTT.